This T cell receptor beta chain is from a study of blood T cell repertoires in COVID-19. As for the study in general: Both acute and convalescent COVID-19 samples were obtained from the United States, Italy and Spain. From T cells, B-cell-depleted T cells, or PBMCs came the material, which was cDNA or gDNA.

Profiled with immunoSEQ multiplex PCR; TCRdb holds only in-frame clones, not every one. The table has 200,000 to 250,000 clones, about 80% seen once. CDR1 LNHDA and CDR2 SQIVND come from the germline V gene (reference sequence). This CDR3 comprises 13 residues. The junction had 4 bases not matched to a gene; V was cut back by 8 bases and J by 6 bases. This TCR was recovered from an elderly woman with acute or convalescent COVID-19. The chain employs TRBV19 and TRBJ2-7, with 13 nucleotides matching TRBD2. Sample: peripheral blood. For the CDR3, the DNA is TGTGCCAGTGGACTAGCGGGAGTAGGCGAGCAGTACTTC. It is translated as CASGLAGVGEQYF.